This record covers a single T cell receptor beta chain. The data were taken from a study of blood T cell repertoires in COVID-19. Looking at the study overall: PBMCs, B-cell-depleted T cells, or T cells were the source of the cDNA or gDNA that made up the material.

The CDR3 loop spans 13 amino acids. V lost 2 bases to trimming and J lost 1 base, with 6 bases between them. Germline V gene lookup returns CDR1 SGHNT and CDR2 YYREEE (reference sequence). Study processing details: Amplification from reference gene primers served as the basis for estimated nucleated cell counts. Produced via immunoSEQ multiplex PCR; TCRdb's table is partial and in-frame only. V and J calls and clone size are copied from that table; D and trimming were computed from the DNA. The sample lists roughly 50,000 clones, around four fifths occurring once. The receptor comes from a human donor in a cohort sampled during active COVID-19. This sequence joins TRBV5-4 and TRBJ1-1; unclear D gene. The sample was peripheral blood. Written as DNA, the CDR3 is TGTGCCAGCAGCTTAAGACAGAACACTGAAGCTTTCTTT. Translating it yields CASSLRQNTEAFF.